This T cell receptor (beta chain) derives from a study of shared clonotypes between healthy human individuals. A single count supports this clone. Antigen unknown. Template for every sorted-subset replicate PCR totaled 150 to 250 ng DNA, around 33,000 T cell genomes. Assay used: immunoSEQ multiplex PCR; TCRdb lists only in-frame clones, some missing. The table records some 2 million clones, around 95% of them present only once. This CDR3 spans 15 amino acids. V was shortened by 8 bases and J by 6 bases, with 17 bases between the two germline ends. Germline-derived CDR1 and CDR2 are SEHNR and FQNEAQ (reference sequence). Study outcomes and limitations: Richness estimates generally favored naive over memory subsets. Exclusively blood specimens were collected; tissue repertoires likely differ.

Material for sequencing was naive CD4+ T cells sorted from blood. Subset meaning: CD45RA+ positively selected. The rearrangement joins TRBV7-9 to TRBJ1-6; tentatively, D is TRBD1 (6 bases). The TCR was taken from a man younger than 35 in good health. CDR3 nucleotide sequence: TGTGCCAGCGGCGCGCGGACAGACCCTAATTCACCCCTCCACTTT. This translates into CASGARTDPNSPLHF. The full variable domain, completed using reference TRBV7-9 and TRBJ1-6, is DTGVSQNPRHKITKRGQNVTFRCDPISEHNRLYWYRQTLGQGPEFLTYFQNEAQLEKSRLLSDRFSAERPKGSFSTLEIQRTEQGDSAMYLCASGARTDPNSPLHFGNGTRLTVT.